This entry lists 18 T cell receptor beta chains sequenced from one sample in a study of blood T cells in healthy people across ages. Then a second PCR, running roughly 7 to 11 cycles, was carried out with a sample-barcoded 5' primer and a J-beta primer mix. A single record per CDR3 protein comes from TCRdb applying MiXCR to the 5' RACE reads. Among about 1.5 million distinct CDR3 sequences listed, about 42% were seen once. The sequenced material came from blood. All receptors come from a woman between 18 and 29 years old in good health.

CDR3 amino acids: CASSALPGQGSYEQYF. Here the CDR3 DNA reads TGTGCCAGCAGTGCCCTTCCGGGACAGGGATCCTACGAGCAGTACTTC. The genes are TRBV2 and TRBJ2-7; 9 positions agree with TRBD1. Germline CDR1 SNHLY, CDR2 FYNNEI. The ends lost 4 bases at V and 1 base at J; junction bases unmatched: 8. This CDR3 spans 16 amino acids.

This clonotype occurred many times. The J gene is TRBJ1-2, the V gene TRBV12-3 or TRBV12-4, with 8 nucleotides matching TRBD1. The CDR3 length is 14 residues. V lost 5 bases and J lost 8; bases outside the gene matches: 10. CDR3 nucleotides: TGTGCCAGCAGTCCAACTCGGACAGGGTCCGGCTACACCTTC. Encoded protein: CASSPTRTGSGYTF.

This clonotype came up once. The chain joins TRBV11-2 to TRBJ1-6, with a tentative D call TRBD1 (6 bases). Trimming pared 6 bases from V and 9 bases from J, leaving 12 bases between. The length of the CDR3 is 13 residues. From germline, CDR1 is SGHAT and CDR2 FQNNGV. The CDR3 region has the DNA TGTGCCAGCAGGACAGGTTTTAGTTCACCCCTCCACTTT. Translated: CASRTGFSSPLHF.

This clonotype has just a few counts. This CDR3 is CATSGGTVDEQFF. The CDR3 nucleotides are TGTGCCACCAGCGGAGGGACGGTAGATGAGCAGTTCTTC. The rearrangement uses TRBV24-1 and TRBJ2-1; D may be TRBD2 (6 bases). With 7 bases removed from V and 8 bases from J, the gap between germline ends came to 14 bases. Germline loops: CDR1 KGHDR, CDR2 SFDVKD. This CDR3 has 13 amino acids.

This clonotype was counted many times. This chain connects TRBV4-1 to TRBJ2-7; D gene unclear. Germline V gene lookup returns CDR1 MGHRA and CDR2 YSYEKL. CDR3 size: 13 residues. V lost 5 bases and J lost 0, with 8 bases in between. CDR3 region: CASSARVSYEQYF. CDR3 DNA: TGCGCCAGCAGCGCCAGAGTCTCCTACGAGCAGTACTTC.

This CDR3 is CASSSYSKDYGYTF. CDR3 coding DNA: TGTGCCAGCAGCTCCTACAGTAAGGACTATGGCTACACCTTC. The rearrangement links TRBV7-9 to TRBJ1-2; D ambiguous. CDR1 is SEHNR and CDR2 is FQNEAQ in the germline V gene (reference sequence). The CDR3 has 14 amino acids. V lost 4 bases and J lost 3, with 12 bases in between.

This clonotype was found many times. One end of the junction fails to match germline, which may point to a read error. The chain couples TRBV28 to TRBJ2-7; D might be TRBD1 (6 bases). There are 14 residues in the CDR3. Germline-derived CDR1 and CDR2 are MDHEN and SYDVKM. CDR3: CASSYPGQSYEQYF. As DNA, the CDR3 is TGCGCCAGCAGCTATCCGGGACAATCCTACGAGCAGTACTTC. Based on the CDR3 plus reference TRBV28 and TRBJ2-7, the full variable domain is DVKVTQSSRYLVKRTGEKVFLECVQDMDHENMFWYRQDPGLGLRLIYFSYDVKMKEKGDIPEGYSVSREKKERFSLILESASTNQTSMYLCASSYPGQSYEQYFGPGTRLTVT.

This chain joins TRBV29-1 and TRBJ2-1, with D perhaps TRBD1 (6 bases). The ends were cut back, 4 bases at V and 9 bases at J, with 19 bases in the middle. The germline V gene has CDR1 SQVTM and CDR2 ANQGSEA. The CDR3 totals 14 residues. As DNA, the CDR3 is TGCAGCGTTGGAAGGCGACAGGCCCGAGGTGAGCAGTTCTTC. Protein product: CSVGRRQARGEQFF.

This clonotype turned up a few times. The chain combines TRBV6-4 with TRBJ1-5, with a possible D match to TRBD1 (5 bases). CDR1 MRHNA and CDR2 SNTAGT come from the germline V gene. V was cut by 4 bases and J by 5 bases, with 27 bases left in between. The CDR3 loop spans 19 amino acids. CDR3 sequence: CASSVVDNEKILEDQPQHF. DNA of the CDR3: TGTGCCAGCAGTGTGGTGGACAATGAAAAAATACTTGAGGATCAGCCCCAGCATTTT.

The V call is TRBV5-5, the J call TRBJ2-1; 7 bases match TRBD2. In germline, CDR1 is SGHKS, CDR2 YYEKEE (reference sequence). The CDR3 is made up of 17 amino acids. Trimming cost V 0 bases and J 2 bases; bases outside gene matches: 8. The DNA of the CDR3 is TGTGCCAGCAGCTTGGTTGACGAGCGGGGACCCTACAATGAGCAGTTCTTC. Protein product: CASSLVDERGPYNEQFF. The entire variable domain, with the rest obtained from reference TRBV5-5 and TRBJ2-1, is as follows: DAGVTQSPTHLIKTRGQQVTLRCSPISGHKSVSWYQQVLGQGPQFIFQYYEKEERGRGNFPDRFSARQFPNYSSELNVNALLLGDSALYLCASSLVDERGPYNEQFFGPGTRLTVL.

This clonotype was detected once. Possible read error: a much larger clone is one base away. The V gene is TRBV13, the J gene TRBJ2-6; TRBD1 matches at 7 bases. Germline lookup yields CDR1 PRHDT and CDR2 FYEKMQ (reference sequence). The CDR3 totals 15 residues. V lost 5 bases to trimming and J lost 3 bases; unmatched junction nucleotides: 4. CDR3 amino acids: CASSPDRVGANVLTF. The CDR3 bases are TGTGCCAGCAGCCCAGACAGGGTTGGGGCCAACGTCCTGACTTTC. Full variable domain (outside the CDR3, taken from reference TRBV13 and TRBJ2-6): AAGVIQSPRHLIKEKRETATLKCYPIPRHDTVYWYQQGPGQDPQFLISFYEKMQSDKGSIPDRFSAQQFSDYHSELNMSSLELGDSALYFCASSPDRVGANVLTFGAGSRLTVL.

A few counts support this clonotype. The chain couples TRBV9 to TRBJ1-5; D is undetermined. The CDR3 covers 14 residues. The germline V gene has CDR1 SGDLS and CDR2 YYNGEE. The ends were cut back, 0 bases at V and 7 bases at J, with 11 bases in the middle. The CDR3 sequence is CASSVEGGEQPQHF. In nucleotides, the CDR3 is TGTGCCAGCAGCGTAGAAGGCGGGGAGCAGCCCCAGCATTTT.

The rearrangement links TRBV5-6 to TRBJ2-1, with 7 nucleotides matching TRBD2. The J call may be in error: the DNA end matches TRBJ2-7 better. Germline CDR1 SGHDT, CDR2 YYEEEE. The CDR3 runs to 15 residues. The CDR3 DNA is TGTGCCAGCACCCCCAGAGAGCTAGCGGACAATGAGCAGTACTTC. It codes for CASTPRELADNEQYF.

The V gene is TRBV12-3 or TRBV12-4, the J gene TRBJ2-5; D is uncertain. Trimming shortened V by 6 bases and J by 11 bases, and 13 bases separated the two germline ends. This CDR3 contains 11 residues. The CDR3 DNA follows: TGTGCCAGCAGACGCGTGGATGAGCAGTACTTC. Protein product: CASRRVDEQYF.

This clonotype has more than one count but fewer than ten. The CDR3 nucleotides are TGTGCCAGCAGTCTCAGGGCCTACACAGATACGCAGTATTTT. The encoded protein is CASSLRAYTDTQYF. This chain uses TRBV6-6 with TRBJ2-3, with TRBD1 as a possible D gene (5 bases). Germline V lookup: CDR1 MNHNY, CDR2 SVGAGI (reference sequence). The CDR3 has 14 residues. V was pared by 5 bases and J by 2 bases, with 11 bases between.

V usage is TRBV3-1 and J usage is TRBJ2-5, with TRBD2 matching 9 bases. V gave up 5 bases and J gave up 5 bases; unmatched junction bases: 9. CDR1 is LGHDT, CDR2 YNNKEL, per germline (reference sequence). There are 15 residues in the CDR3. CDR3 in DNA: TGTGCCAGCAGCGGGCCAGGACTAGCGAAGGAGACCCAGTACTTC. Residues: CASSGPGLAKETQYF.

This clonotype was seen at least ten times. This rearrangement joins TRBV5-1 to TRBJ2-3; D unresolved. The germline CDR1 and CDR2 sequences are SGHRS and YFSETQ. The CDR3 spans 14 residues. Trimming left V 1 base short and J 4 bases short, with 10 bases between. DNA for the CDR3: TGCGCCAGCAGCTTGCGATCCGAGTCAGATACGCAGTATTTT. This gives the protein CASSLRSESDTQYF.

This chain uses TRBV20-1 with TRBJ1-2, with D tentatively TRBD1 (5 bases). The CDR3 is 14 amino acids. Deletions cut 0 bases from V and 3 bases from J, with 11 bases between. Germline lookup yields CDR1 DFQATT and CDR2 SNEGSKA (reference sequence). CDR3 protein: CSARDIDSYYGYTF. In nucleotides, the CDR3 is TGCAGTGCTAGAGATATAGACAGCTACTATGGCTACACCTTC.